Presented here are 25 T cell receptor beta chains from one specimen sequenced in a study of a mutant IDH1 vaccine in newly diagnosed glioma. Profiled with immunoSEQ multiplex PCR; TCRdb holds only in-frame clones, not every one. The sample holds roughly 71,000 clones, just over 85% seen once. Indicated time point: baseline, week 1 (first vaccination visit). Regarding treatment: pre-vaccination baseline after standard-of-care therapy. The sequences come from PBMCs, collected from a glioma patient treated with radiotherapy, temozolomide or both. The origin of the receptors is a man younger than 40 with glioma.

The V and J genes are TRBV19 and TRBJ2-1; D perhaps matches TRBD2 (6 bases). This CDR3 contains 15 residues. Germline CDR1 is LNHDA and CDR2 is SQIVND (reference sequence). Trimming removed 7 bases at V and 4 bases at J, with 17 bases between. The DNA of the CDR3 is TGTGCCAGTAATTCGCGGAGGGGTCCGTACAATGAGCAGTTCTTC. This encodes CASNSRRGPYNEQFF.

V is TRBV7-2 and J is TRBJ1-5; D is ambiguous. Deletions cut 4 bases from V and 5 bases from J, with 6 bases between. The CDR3 has 12 residues. Germline values: CDR1 SGHTA, CDR2 FQGNSA. CDR3 in amino acids: CASSSDYQPQHF. CDR3 DNA sequence: TGTGCCAGCAGCTCGGATTATCAGCCCCAGCATTTT.

The gene calls are TRBV18 and TRBJ1-4, with D perhaps matching TRBD1 (5 bases). Per germline, CDR1 KGHSH and CDR2 LQKENI. This CDR3 has 18 amino acids. Trimming cost V 3 bases and J 0 bases, with 17 bases left between them. CDR3 sequence (DNA): TGTGCCAGCTCACCGCAGGGTCTCGGTATCGCAACTAATGAAAAACTGTTTTTT. Translation gives CASSPQGLGIATNEKLFF.

The chain links TRBV5-1 to TRBJ2-1; 10 bases map to TRBD1. The J segment lost 2 bases and the V segment lost 4 bases, leaving 6 bases of the junction unmatched. Germline values: CDR1 SGHRS, CDR2 YFSETQ. CDR3 length equals 16 residues. The CDR3 protein is CASSPRGTGAYNEQFF. The CDR3, as DNA: TGCGCCAGCAGCCCAAGAGGGACAGGGGCCTACAATGAGCAGTTCTTC.

The chain combines TRBV29-1 with TRBJ2-1, with a tentative D call TRBD2 (5 bases). Germline V gene lookup returns CDR1 SQVTM and CDR2 ANQGSEA. Trimming left V 7 bases short and J 4 bases short, with 23 bases between. The CDR3 totals 16 residues. CDR3 residues: CSAAGDGLAGYNEQFF. In nucleotides, the CDR3 is TGCAGCGCCGCAGGAGATGGGCTAGCCGGGTACAATGAGCAGTTCTTC.

The chain recombines TRBV18 with TRBJ1-2; the match to TRBD1 covers 8 bases. The J segment lost 4 bases and the V segment lost 6 bases, leaving 13 bases of the junction unmatched. The germline gives CDR1 KGHSH, CDR2 LQKENI. This CDR3 comprises 16 residues. The CDR3 bases are TGTGCCAGCTCCTCAATTCTTGGGACAGGAAGCTATGGCTACACCTTC. Translation gives CASSSILGTGSYGYTF.

This chain's CDR3 is CSAGMQNTEAFF. In DNA form, the CDR3 reads TGCAGCGCGGGGATGCAGAACACTGAAGCTTTCTTT. The V call is TRBV29-1, the J call TRBJ1-1; D unclear. This CDR3 is built from 12 residues. V dropped 7 bases and J dropped 1 base, with 10 bases sitting between them. Germline-derived CDR1 and CDR2 are SQVTM and ANQGSEA.

This chain joins TRBV27 and TRBJ1-2; maybe TRBD1 (5 bases). Germline V CDR1 and CDR2: MNHEY, SMNVEV (reference sequence). V lost 0 bases to trimming and J lost 5 bases, with 13 bases between them. The length of the CDR3 is 15 residues. The CDR3 protein is CASSLSRDHIYGYTF. In DNA, the CDR3 is TGTGCCAGCAGTTTATCCCGGGACCACATTTATGGCTACACCTTC.

The chain employs TRBV5-1 and TRBJ2-3; perhaps TRBD2 as D (7 bases). The CDR3 consists of 16 residues. Germline V lookup: CDR1 SGHRS, CDR2 YFSETQ. Trimming stripped 1 base from V and 2 bases from J, with 14 bases between. Here the CDR3 reads CASSLPRGQITDTQYF. The CDR3 coding sequence is TGCGCCAGCAGCTTGCCGCGGGGGCAAATCACAGATACGCAGTATTTT. Full variable domain (rest looked up from reference TRBV5-1 and TRBJ2-3): KAGVTQTPRYLIKTRGQQVTLSCSPISGHRSVSWYQQTPGQGLQFLFEYFSETQRNKGNFPGRFSGRQFSNSRSEMNVSTLELGDSALYLCASSLPRGQITDTQYFGPGTRLTVL.

The chain links TRBV19 to TRBJ2-5; no reliable D call. The CDR3 extends over 16 amino acids. Trimming left V 3 bases short and J 2 bases short, with 16 bases between. CDR1 LNHDA and CDR2 SQIVND come from the germline V gene (reference sequence). In DNA, the CDR3 is TGTGCCAGTAGTATGAGGCTGACGGCGACACAAGAGACCCAGTACTTC. This sequence encodes CASSMRLTATQETQYF.

The chain has TRBV7-6 and TRBJ1-5; 7 nucleotides agree with TRBD1. This CDR3 is built from 14 residues. V shed 1 base, J shed 10 bases, and the junction held 7 bases outside the gene matches. Per germline, CDR1 SGHVS and CDR2 FNYEAQ. CDR3 protein: CASSLGTGKDPQHF. The CDR3 DNA is TGTGCCAGCAGCTTAGGGACAGGCAAGGACCCCCAGCATTTT.

The chain links TRBV4-1 to TRBJ1-2; D not certain. Trimming pared 4 bases from V and 3 bases from J, leaving 6 bases between. Per germline, CDR1 MGHRA and CDR2 YSYEKL. CDR3 length: 12 residues. This CDR3 is CASSPGDYGYTF. CDR3 DNA sequence: TGCGCCAGCAGCCCCGGGGACTATGGCTACACCTTC.

This clone is a singleton in its sample. This chain connects TRBV19 to TRBJ1-1; D call uncertain. Germline V gene sequence: CDR1 LNHDA, CDR2 SQIVND (reference sequence). Trimming removed 2 bases from V and 1 base from J, with 11 bases in between. The CDR3 runs to 15 residues. CDR3 region: CASSIYGGGNTEAFF. The DNA for the CDR3 is TGTGCCAGTAGTATATACGGAGGAGGGAACACTGAAGCTTTCTTT.

The rearrangement uses TRBV7-6 and TRBJ1-1; D is unresolved. CDR1 and CDR2 from the germline V gene are SGHVS and FNYEAQ. The CDR3 runs 12 residues. The V end lost 1 base, the J end lost 9 bases, and 9 bases lay between the germline ends. CDR3 loop: CASSLGQGQAFF. The DNA for the CDR3 is TGTGCCAGCAGCTTAGGCCAAGGCCAAGCTTTCTTT.

The rearrangement links TRBV7-9 to TRBJ1-2; a possible D gene is TRBD1 (5 bases). V was pared by 5 bases and J by 7 bases, with 17 bases between. CDR3 size: 14 residues. Germline V gene sequence: CDR1 SEHNR, CDR2 FQNEAQ (reference sequence). CDR3 loop: CASSPVVGVAGYTF. DNA of the CDR3: TGTGCCAGCAGCCCAGTAGTGGGGGTTGCTGGCTACACCTTC.

The J gene is TRBJ2-2, the V gene TRBV5-1, with D perhaps matching TRBD1 or TRBD2 (6 bases each). V was trimmed by 0 bases and J by 4 bases, leaving 10 bases between them. There are 15 residues in the CDR3. In germline, CDR1 is SGHRS, CDR2 YFSETQ. The CDR3 is CASSLAGGLTGELFF. The CDR3, as DNA: TGCGCCAGCAGCTTGGCCGGGGGCCTCACCGGGGAGCTGTTTTTT.

The chain couples TRBV4-2 to TRBJ2-3; 12 bases fit TRBD2. This CDR3 is 17 amino acids long. CDR1 and CDR2 from the germline V gene are LGHNA and YNFKEQ. V lost 0 bases, J lost 8 bases, and 9 bases stayed unmatched. CDR3 in DNA: TGTGCCAGCAGCCAAGATGCGCTAGCGGGGGGGCAAGGTACGCAGTATTTT. Its protein product is CASSQDALAGGQGTQYF.

Turning to this clone: The same CDR3 arises from other DNA sequences in this sample as well. The chain joins TRBV30 to TRBJ2-5; D is perhaps TRBD2 (7 bases). V lost 8 bases and J 2 bases, leaving 15 bases between the germline ends. The CDR3 totals 13 residues. CDR1 and CDR2 (germline): GTSNPN, SVGIG (reference sequence). CDR3 residues: CAGGRRGQETQYF. For the CDR3, the DNA is TGTGCCGGGGGGCGGCGGGGGCAAGAGACCCAGTACTTC. The full variable domain, its missing parts supplied by reference TRBV30 and TRBJ2-5, is SQTIHQWPATLVQPVGSPLSLECTVEGTSNPNLYWYRQAAGRGLQLLFYSVGIGQISSEVPQNLSASRPQDRQFILSSKKLLLSDSGFYLCAGGRRGQETQYFGPGTRLLVL.

J is TRBJ2-7 and V is TRBV5-1, with 9 bases identical to TRBD1. With V trimmed by 0 bases and J by 6 bases, 10 bases remained unmatched. The CDR3 has 16 residues. Germline V gene data show CDR1 as SGHRS and CDR2 as YFSETQ. The CDR3 coding sequence is TGCGCCAGCAGCTTGGAGCCGACCGGGACAGGGATCGAGCAGTACTTC. Encoded protein: CASSLEPTGTGIEQYF.

This clone was observed a single time. The chain joins TRBV27 to TRBJ2-1; 9 bases are shared with TRBD2. Germline assignment: CDR1 MNHEY and CDR2 SMNVEV (reference sequence). V shed 5 bases, J shed 5 bases, and the junction held 4 bases outside the gene matches. CDR3 size: 14 residues. As DNA, the CDR3 is TGTGCCAGCAGTGGGACTAGCAGAGACAATGAGCAGTTCTTC. Protein product: CASSGTSRDNEQFF.

The chain's CDR3 is CASSPSLGNQETQYF. The CDR3 nucleotides read TGTGCCAGCTCACCATCTCTGGGAAACCAAGAGACCCAGTACTTC. The V and J genes are TRBV18 and TRBJ2-5; D call uncertain. The CDR3 extends over 15 amino acids. CDR1 and CDR2 (germline): KGHSH, LQKENI. V was trimmed by 2 bases and J by 0 bases, leaving 10 bases between them.

This clone was seen a single time. The chain is built from TRBV7-9 and TRBJ2-2, with TRBD1 matching 10 bases. Trimming removed 7 bases from V and 6 bases from J; junction bases left unmatched: 14. Germline CDR1 is SEHNR and CDR2 is FQNEAQ (reference sequence). The CDR3 runs to 17 residues. The CDR3 nucleotides read TGTGCCAGCACCATCAGCTCGACAGGGGGCGCTCCCGGGGAGCTGTTTTTT. Its translation: CASTISSTGGAPGELFF.

The chain recombines TRBV9 with TRBJ1-5; weak D call: TRBD1 (6 bases). This CDR3 is built from 13 residues. CDR1 and CDR2 from the germline V gene are SGDLS and YYNGEE. The V and J ends lost 3 bases and 6 bases respectively, with 10 bases between them. The CDR3 reads CASSEGGGQPQHF. DNA for the CDR3: TGTGCCAGCAGCGAGGGGGGCGGTCAGCCCCAGCATTTT.

The chain carries TRBV10-2 and TRBJ2-1; 13 nucleotides line up with TRBD2. CDR1 and CDR2 (germline): WSHSY, SAAADI. J lost 6 bases, V lost 5 bases, and 7 bases had no gene match. The CDR3 contains 16 residues. The CDR3 bases are TGCGCCAGCAGTTTCAAGACTAGCGGGGGGCCCAATGAGCAGTTCTTC. Protein sequence: CASSFKTSGGPNEQFF.

The chain employs TRBV14 and TRBJ2-3; no firm D call. Trimming took off 0 bases at V and 3 bases at J, with 13 bases between the two ends. The CDR3 covers 16 residues. Looked up from germline, CDR1 is SGHDN and CDR2 is FVKESK. CDR3 protein: CASSQERTMRTDTQYF. CDR3 DNA sequence: TGTGCCAGCAGCCAAGAGCGAACCATGAGAACAGATACGCAGTATTTT.